This TCR beta chain was recovered during a study of OX40 agonist ivuxolimab in advanced cancers. This table comes from immunoSEQ multiplex PCR, and its TCRdb copy is limited to in-frame clones, with some not included. The sample records over 60,000 clones, around 86% being singletons. Trimming shortened V by 1 base and J by 0 bases, and 12 bases separated the two germline ends. Germline V lookup: CDR1 LNHDA, CDR2 SQIVND (reference sequence). The CDR3 has 16 residues. V usage is TRBV19 and J usage is TRBJ1-2; no clear D gene. The clonotype comes from an adult with an advanced solid tumor such as melanoma, head and neck, liver or kidney cancer. The source material was CD4+ or CD8+ T cells sorted from blood, sampled in a trial of the OX40 agonist ivuxolimab. The CDR3 DNA follows: TGTGCCAGTAGTATAGGTCGCGGCAATTCTAACTATGGCTACACCTTC. This codes for CASSIGRGNSNYGYTF.